Listed here are 30 T cell receptor beta chains from one sample, sequenced in a study of blood T cell repertoires in COVID-19. Clones were read by immunoSEQ multiplex PCR, and TCRdb kept only the in-frame ones, dropping some. The sample carries about 350,000 clones, more than 85% recorded once. Sequencing was done on a sample of PBMCs or T cells enriched from blood (not recorded which). Receptors originate from a woman in her 30s who had recovered from COVID-19.

The chain employs TRBV2 and TRBJ1-3, with 8 bases aligning to TRBD1. Looked up from germline, CDR1 is SNHLY and CDR2 is FYNNEI. The CDR3 totals 16 residues. The junction had 4 bases not matched to a gene; V was cut back by 1 base and J by 2 bases. CDR3 sequence (DNA): TGTGCCAGCAGTGAAGTCCGGACAGGGACTGGAAACACCATATATTTT. Its translation: CASSEVRTGTGNTIYF.

The chain joins TRBV18 to TRBJ1-2; D might be TRBD1 (6 bases). Trimming removed 4 bases at V and 4 bases at J, with 16 bases between. CDR1 and CDR2 (germline): KGHSH, LQKENI. There are 15 residues in the CDR3. DNA for the CDR3: TGTGCCAGCTCACAAGGACAGAATGATCCCTATGGCTACACCTTC. Translating it yields CASSQGQNDPYGYTF.

Comment on this clone: One end of the junction varies from germline; a read error may be responsible. The CDR3, as DNA: TGTGCCAGCAGCTTACGACGGGACAATTCAACCCTCCACTTT. Amino acid sequence: CASSLRRDNSTLHF. The chain has TRBV7-9 and TRBJ1-6, with D possibly being TRBD1 (6 bases). This CDR3 has 14 amino acids. CDR1 and CDR2 (germline): SEHNR, FQNEAQ (reference sequence).

This clone was seen only a few times. This chain connects TRBV28 to TRBJ1-1, with D possibly matching TRBD1 (5 bases). Trimming stripped 1 base from V and 1 base from J, with 13 bases between. Germline CDR1 is MDHEN and CDR2 is SYDVKM. CDR3 length: 16 amino acids. CDR3 amino acids: CASSLYLGQGNTEAFF. The CDR3 coding sequence is TGTGCCAGCAGTTTATATCTCGGGCAGGGGAACACTGAAGCTTTCTTT.

This chain joins TRBV6-5 and TRBJ2-5, with D perhaps matching TRBD1 (5 bases). The germline gives CDR1 MNHEY, CDR2 SVGAGI. This CDR3 comprises 14 residues. The V gene lost 6 bases and the J gene lost 5 bases, with 16 bases spanning the gap. DNA of the CDR3: TGTGCCAGCAGCTCCTGGGGCGGTGGGGAGACCCAGTACTTC. It yields the protein CASSSWGGGETQYF.

This rearrangement joins TRBV28 to TRBJ1-2, with D perhaps matching TRBD1 (5 bases). The germline gives CDR1 MDHEN, CDR2 SYDVKM. The length of the CDR3 is 15 residues. V dropped 2 bases and J dropped 7 bases, with 17 bases sitting between them. The CDR3 reads CASSLRGREVGGYTF. The CDR3 DNA reads as TGTGCCAGCAGTTTAAGGGGCAGGGAGGTTGGTGGCTACACCTTC.

J is TRBJ2-3 and V is TRBV3-1 (or the pseudogene TRBV3-2); the D is unclear. This CDR3 region has 17 residues. V was cut by 4 bases and J by 0 bases, with 17 bases left in between. Germline-derived CDR1 and CDR2 are LGHDT and YNNKEL (reference sequence). This chain's CDR3 is CASSPSYAGASTDTQYF. The CDR3 nucleotides read TGTGCCAGCAGCCCTTCCTATGCTGGAGCTAGCACAGATACGCAGTATTTT.

V gene TRBV21-1 combines with J gene TRBJ1-1. TRBV21-1 is noted as a pseudogene. The CDR3 runs to 21 residues. CDR3 DNA sequence: TGTGCCAGCAGCCCTAGCAAGCTCCCTTTGACCCGAAACCGTAACGGCACTGAAGCTTTCTTT. Translation gives CASSPSKLPLTRNRNGTEAFF.

V usage is TRBV19 and J usage is TRBJ2-4; D perhaps matches TRBD2 (6 bases). The CDR3 extends over 14 amino acids. In germline, CDR1 is LNHDA, CDR2 SQIVND (reference sequence). Trimming left V 3 bases short and J 8 bases short, with 14 bases between. CDR3 in amino acids: CASSIFAGKDIQYF. The CDR3, as DNA: TGTGCCAGTAGTATTTTTGCGGGGAAGGACATTCAGTACTTC.

The rearrangement links TRBV28 to TRBJ2-6; TRBD1 matches at 10 bases. Germline CDR1 is MDHEN and CDR2 is SYDVKM. CDR3 size: 16 residues. The ends lost 5 bases at V and 4 bases at J; junction bases unmatched: 5. In DNA, the CDR3 is TGTGCCAGCAGTCAGGACAGGGGGTTCGGGGCCAACGTCCTGACTTTC. This encodes CASSQDRGFGANVLTF.

The chain has TRBV12-1 and TRBJ1-2; TRBD1 is the table's D call, not checked against the DNA. TRBV12-1 is reported as a pseudogene. The CDR3 has 16 amino acids. CDR3 DNA sequence: TGTGCCAGCAGCTTTGTTTACAGGGACCCTAACTATGGCTACACCTTC. Translated: CASSFVYRDPNYGYTF.

CDR3 DNA sequence: TGTGCCAGCAGCCAGGGGGCAAGCCTAGATACGCAGTATTTT. It translates to CASSQGASLDTQYF. The chain combines TRBV28 with TRBJ2-3; 8 positions agree with TRBD1. The CDR3 totals 14 residues. V was pared by 6 bases and J by 5 bases, with 7 bases of the junction left unmatched. Germline V gene data show CDR1 as MDHEN and CDR2 as SYDVKM. The entire variable domain, with the rest obtained from reference TRBV28 and TRBJ2-3, is as follows: DVKVTQSSRYLVKRTGEKVFLECVQDMDHENMFWYRQDPGLGLRLIYFSYDVKMKEKGDIPEGYSVSREKKERFSLILESASTNQTSMYLCASSQGASLDTQYFGPGTRLTVL.

This clone was picked up one time. The chain employs TRBV25-1 and TRBJ1-6; D may be TRBD1 (6 bases). Trimming removed 6 bases from V and 9 bases from J, with 18 bases in between. The V gene's germline CDR1 is MGHDK and CDR2 SYGVNS. CDR3 size: 15 residues. The CDR3: CASRDLRDTVSPLHF. DNA for the CDR3: TGTGCCAGCAGAGACCTCCGGGACACGGTTTCACCCCTCCACTTT.

The gene calls are TRBV19 and TRBJ2-6; D is unclear. Per the germline V gene, CDR1 is LNHDA and CDR2 is SQIVND (reference sequence). This CDR3 region has 16 residues. V lost 4 bases and J lost 1, with 11 bases in between. CDR3 amino acids: CASSKALGSGANVLTF. DNA of the CDR3: TGTGCCAGTAGTAAGGCCCTAGGTTCTGGGGCCAACGTCCTGACTTTC.

The chain employs TRBV27 and TRBJ2-5, with 7 bases matching TRBD1. Germline assignment: CDR1 MNHEY and CDR2 SMNVEV (reference sequence). The CDR3 covers 15 residues. The V segment lost 0 bases and the J segment 5 bases; nucleotides outside the gene matches: 6. The CDR3 reads CASSLSRTGVETQYF. As DNA, the CDR3 is TGTGCCAGCAGTTTATCGAGAACAGGGGTGGAGACCCAGTACTTC.

V gene TRBV24-1 combines with J gene TRBJ1-1, with 7 bases that match TRBD1. J lost 8 bases, V lost 3 bases, and 5 bases had no gene match. The CDR3 spans 13 residues. Germline V CDR1 and CDR2: KGHDR, SFDVKD. The CDR3: CATSDRTGIEAFF. The CDR3 DNA reads as TGTGCCACCAGTGATCGGACAGGCATCGAAGCTTTCTTT.

V and J are TRBV6-2 or TRBV6-3 and TRBJ2-7, with TRBD2 as a possible D gene (6 bases). Trimming cost V 0 bases and J 3 bases, with 6 bases left between them. Germline V lookup: CDR1 MNHEY, CDR2 SVGEGT. The CDR3 runs to 13 residues. The CDR3 loop is CASSYSRGYEQYF. The CDR3 DNA follows: TGTGCCAGCAGTTACTCGCGGGGCTACGAGCAGTACTTC.

The V and J genes are TRBV11-2 and TRBJ2-2; 7 bases line up with TRBD1. The CDR3 covers 16 residues. Germline CDR1 is SGHAT and CDR2 is FQNNGV. V lost 0 bases, J lost 2 bases, and 3 bases stayed unmatched. The CDR3 DNA reads TGTGCCAGCAGCTTAGAACGACAGGGAAACACCGGGGAGCTGTTTTTT. It encodes CASSLERQGNTGELFF.

The chain has TRBV28 and TRBJ1-4; 7 bases fit TRBD1. The CDR3 loop spans 18 amino acids. V shed 5 bases and J 6 bases; nucleotides not matched to a gene: 18. Germline V gene data show CDR1 as MDHEN and CDR2 as SYDVKM. The chain's CDR3 is CASSRDITGVAPDEKLFF. The DNA for the CDR3 is TGTGCCAGCAGTCGGGACATAACAGGGGTGGCACCCGATGAAAAACTGTTTTTT.

CDR3 protein: CASSLRQEKGNTEAFF. The CDR3 DNA reads as TGTGCCAGCAGCTTACGACAGGAAAAGGGGAACACTGAAGCTTTCTTT. This rearrangement joins TRBV5-4 to TRBJ1-1, with D tentatively TRBD1 (6 bases). Trimming pared 2 bases from V and 1 base from J, leaving 15 bases between. Germline loops: CDR1 SGHNT, CDR2 YYREEE (reference sequence). The CDR3 is 16 residues long.

The V and J genes are TRBV7-2 and TRBJ2-7; tentatively, D is TRBD2 (5 bases). V was clipped by 2 bases and J by 1 base, with 9 bases between them. The CDR3 is made up of 14 amino acids. CDR1 and CDR2 from the germline V gene are SGHTA and FQGNSA. In DNA, the CDR3 is TGTGCCAGCAGCTTATGGAGGCAGTCCTACGAGCAGTACTTC. Protein sequence: CASSLWRQSYEQYF.

Only one count was recorded for this clone. The gene calls are TRBV6-5 and TRBJ1-5; 8 bases fit TRBD1. The V gene's germline CDR1 is MNHEY and CDR2 SVGAGI. V trimming: 5 bases; J trimming: 4 bases; junction bases outside the gene matches: 7. This CDR3 spans 15 amino acids. CDR3 bases: TGTGCCAGCAGTCGAGGACAGGGAATAAATCAGCCCCAGCATTTT. As protein: CASSRGQGINQPQHF.

This chain joins TRBV5-1 and TRBJ1-4; tentative D call: TRBD1 (6 bases). With 0 bases removed from V and 8 bases from J, the gap between germline ends came to 8 bases. The V gene's germline CDR1 is SGHRS and CDR2 YFSETQ. This CDR3 comprises 13 residues. The DNA of the CDR3 is TGCGCCAGCAGCTTGGACAGGGTCGAAAAACTGTTTTTT. Protein product: CASSLDRVEKLFF.

The rearrangement uses TRBV11-2 and TRBJ1-4; D is possibly TRBD1 (6 bases). V dropped 1 base and J dropped 7 bases, with 16 bases sitting between them. Germline loops: CDR1 SGHAT, CDR2 FQNNGV. The CDR3 runs 16 residues. In nucleotides, the CDR3 is TGTGCCAGCAGCTTAGGGGCAGGAAGCAGGGGTGAAAAACTGTTTTTT. Its translation: CASSLGAGSRGEKLFF.

This chain connects TRBV30 to TRBJ1-4; possible D gene TRBD1, 5 bases. From germline, CDR1 is GTSNPN and CDR2 SVGIG (reference sequence). Trimming pared 7 bases from V and 4 bases from J, leaving 19 bases between. The CDR3 loop spans 15 amino acids. In nucleotides, the CDR3 is TGTGCCTCAGGCCCGGGCGGGGCCTATAATGAAAAACTGTTTTTT. Translation gives CASGPGGAYNEKLFF.

The V gene is TRBV6-2 or TRBV6-3, the J gene TRBJ1-1; the match to TRBD1 covers 8 bases. The length of the CDR3 is 14 residues. V dropped 4 bases and J dropped 0; count of bases not matched to a gene: 1. The germline V gene encodes CDR1 MNHEY and CDR2 SVGEGT. CDR3 nucleotide sequence: TGTGCCAGCAGTTTGACAGGGGTGAACACTGAAGCTTTCTTT. It codes for CASSLTGVNTEAFF.

The chain links TRBV7-6 to TRBJ2-7; 11 bases match TRBD1. CDR1 is SGHVS and CDR2 is FNYEAQ in the germline V gene. The V segment lost 3 bases and the J segment 11 bases; nucleotides outside the gene matches: 6. The CDR3 consists of 13 residues. CDR3 sequence: CASSLSDRGRKYF. DNA of the CDR3: TGTGCCAGCAGCTTGTCGGACAGGGGGCGGAAGTACTTC.

The gene calls are TRBV7-2 and TRBJ1-4; a weak D match, TRBD1 (6 bases). Germline V gene data show CDR1 as SGHTA and CDR2 as FQGNSA. Trimming removed 3 bases from V and 8 bases from J, with 10 bases in between. The CDR3 runs 13 residues. The CDR3: CASSLGRGEKLFF. For the CDR3, the DNA is TGTGCCAGCAGCTTGGGCAGGGGCGAAAAACTGTTTTTT.

CDR3 sequence reads: CASSFSRRQGHGYTF. The CDR3 region has the DNA TGTGCCAGCAGCTTTAGCAGAAGACAGGGCCATGGCTACACCTTC. The chain carries TRBV7-9 and TRBJ1-2; 7 bases line up with TRBD1. Germline V lookup: CDR1 SEHNR, CDR2 FQNEAQ (reference sequence). With 3 bases clipped from V and 6 bases from J, the junction kept 10 bases outside the gene matches. The CDR3 totals 15 residues.

This rearrangement joins TRBV14 to TRBJ1-2, with 7 nucleotides matching TRBD1. The CDR3 has 15 amino acids. Germline V gene lookup returns CDR1 SGHDN and CDR2 FVKESK. V lost 2 bases, J lost 4 bases, and 7 bases stayed unmatched. The CDR3, as DNA: TGTGCCAGCAGCCAAAGATGGGCAGGGGGCTATGGCTACACCTTC. Translating it yields CASSQRWAGGYGYTF. Variable domain in full (rest from reference TRBV14 and TRBJ1-2): EAGVTQFPSHSVIEKGQTVTLRCDPISGHDNLYWYRRVMGKEIKFLLHFVKESKQDESGMPNNRFLAERTGGTYSTLKVQPAELEDSGVYFCASSQRWAGGYGYTFGSGTRLTVV.